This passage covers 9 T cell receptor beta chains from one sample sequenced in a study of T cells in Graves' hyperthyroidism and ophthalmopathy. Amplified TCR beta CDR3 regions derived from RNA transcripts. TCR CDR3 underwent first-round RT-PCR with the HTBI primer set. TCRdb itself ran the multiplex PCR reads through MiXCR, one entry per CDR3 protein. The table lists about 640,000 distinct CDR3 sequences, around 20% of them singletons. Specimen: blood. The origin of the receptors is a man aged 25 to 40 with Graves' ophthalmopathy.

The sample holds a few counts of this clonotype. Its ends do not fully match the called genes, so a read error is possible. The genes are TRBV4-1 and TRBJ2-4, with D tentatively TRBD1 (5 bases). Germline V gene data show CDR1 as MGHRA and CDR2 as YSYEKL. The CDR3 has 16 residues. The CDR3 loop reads CASSYVGQGGENIQCF. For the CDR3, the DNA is TGCGCCAGCAGCTATGTGGGCCAGGGTGGAGAAAACATTCAGTGCTTC.

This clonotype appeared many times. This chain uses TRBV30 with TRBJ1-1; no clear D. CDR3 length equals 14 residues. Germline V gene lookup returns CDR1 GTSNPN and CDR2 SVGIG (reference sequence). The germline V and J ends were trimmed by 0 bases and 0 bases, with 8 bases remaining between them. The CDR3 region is CAWSVLPLNTEAFF. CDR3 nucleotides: TGTGCCTGGAGTGTACTTCCCCTGAACACTGAAGCTTTCTTT.

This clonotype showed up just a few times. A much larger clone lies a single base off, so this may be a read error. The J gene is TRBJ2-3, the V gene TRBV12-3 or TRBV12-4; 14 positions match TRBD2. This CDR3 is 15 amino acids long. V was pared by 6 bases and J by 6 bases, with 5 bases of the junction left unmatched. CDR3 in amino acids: CASSRGLAGVDTQYF. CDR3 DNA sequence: TGTGCCAGCAGCCGGGGACTAGCGGGAGTGGATACGCAGTATTTT.

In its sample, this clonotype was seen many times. DNA for the CDR3: TGTGCCAGCAGTTACTCGATAAACAGCTATGGCTACACCTTC. Its translation: CASSYSINSYGYTF. The chain carries TRBV6-2 or TRBV6-3 and TRBJ1-2, with D uncertain. Germline V gene data show CDR1 as MNHEY and CDR2 as SVGEGT. The CDR3 length is 14 residues. V was clipped by 0 bases and J by 4 bases, with 9 bases between them.

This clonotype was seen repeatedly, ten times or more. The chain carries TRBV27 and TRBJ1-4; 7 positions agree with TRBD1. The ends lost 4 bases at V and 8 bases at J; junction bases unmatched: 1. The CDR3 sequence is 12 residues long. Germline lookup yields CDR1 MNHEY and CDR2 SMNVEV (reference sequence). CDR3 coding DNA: TGTGCCAGCAGTTCCAGGGGGGAAAAACTGTTTTTT. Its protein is CASSSRGEKLFF.

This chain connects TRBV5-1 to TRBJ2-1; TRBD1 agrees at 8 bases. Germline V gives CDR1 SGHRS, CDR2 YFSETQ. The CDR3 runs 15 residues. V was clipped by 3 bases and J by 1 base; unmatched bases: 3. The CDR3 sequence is CASSYTGGSYNEQFF. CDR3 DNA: TGCGCCAGCAGCTACACAGGGGGATCCTACAATGAGCAGTTCTTC.

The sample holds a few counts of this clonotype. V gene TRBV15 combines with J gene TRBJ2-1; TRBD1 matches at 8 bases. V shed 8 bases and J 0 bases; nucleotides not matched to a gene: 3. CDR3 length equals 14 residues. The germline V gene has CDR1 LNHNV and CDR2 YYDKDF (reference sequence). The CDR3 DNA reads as TGTGCCACCCGAACAGGGGGCTCCTACAATGAGCAGTTCTTC. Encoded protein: CATRTGGSYNEQFF.

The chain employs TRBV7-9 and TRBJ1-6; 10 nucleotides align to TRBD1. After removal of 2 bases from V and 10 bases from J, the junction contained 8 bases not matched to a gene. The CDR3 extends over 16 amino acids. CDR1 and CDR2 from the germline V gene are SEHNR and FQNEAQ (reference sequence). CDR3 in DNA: TGTGCCAGCAGCTTAAGTTTCGGACAGGGGGGATCACCCCTCCACTTT. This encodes CASSLSFGQGGSPLHF.

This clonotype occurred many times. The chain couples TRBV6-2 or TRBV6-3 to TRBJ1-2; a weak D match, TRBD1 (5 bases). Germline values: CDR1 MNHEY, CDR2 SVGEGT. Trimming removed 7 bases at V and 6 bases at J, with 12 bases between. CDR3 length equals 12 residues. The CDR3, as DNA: TGTGCCAGCAAGCAGGGATTCGATGGCTACACCTTC. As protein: CASKQGFDGYTF.